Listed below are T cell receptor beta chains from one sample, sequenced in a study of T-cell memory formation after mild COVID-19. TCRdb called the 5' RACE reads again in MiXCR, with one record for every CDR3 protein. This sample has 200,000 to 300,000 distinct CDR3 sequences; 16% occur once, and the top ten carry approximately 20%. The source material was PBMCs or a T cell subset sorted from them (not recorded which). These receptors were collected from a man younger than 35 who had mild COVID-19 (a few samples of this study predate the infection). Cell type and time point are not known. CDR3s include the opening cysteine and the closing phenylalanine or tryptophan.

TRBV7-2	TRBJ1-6	CASSFLEKGSPLHF
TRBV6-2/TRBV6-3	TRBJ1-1	CASSYGMNTEAFF
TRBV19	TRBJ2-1	CASSIGRSSSYNEQFF
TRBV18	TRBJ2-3	CASSPTGTSWGTDTQYF
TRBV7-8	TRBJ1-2	CASSLASGLRGYTF
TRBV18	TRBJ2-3	CASSPVAGSTDTQYF
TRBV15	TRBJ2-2	CATSRGDGDTGELFF
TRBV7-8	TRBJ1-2	CASSSSHTGGQGYTF
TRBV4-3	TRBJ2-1	CASSQEAGGSSYNEQFF
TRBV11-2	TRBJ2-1	CASGTAVSSYNEQFF